The 10 T cell receptor beta chains in this list originate from one sample, sequenced in a study of shared clonotypes between healthy human individuals. CD45RO-negative CD8 cells positively selected for CCR7 made up the naive population, which excluded terminally differentiated effector memory CD45RA+ cells. Using immunoSEQ multiplex PCR, the repertoire was profiled, and TCRdb retains in-frame clones only, with some absent. The sample yields roughly 2,000,000 clones, approximately 94% seen once. The material sequenced was naive CD8+ T cells sorted from blood. These receptors all stem from a young man in good health.

The chain carries TRBV4-1 and TRBJ1-1, with a weak D call TRBD1 (5 bases). CDR1 is MGHRA, CDR2 YSYEKL, per germline. The V end lost 0 bases, the J end lost 7 bases, and 15 bases lay between the germline ends. CDR3 length: 15 amino acids. The CDR3 sequence is CASSQDPQGLGEAFF. DNA for the CDR3: TGCGCCAGCAGCCAAGATCCTCAGGGTTTGGGTGAAGCTTTCTTT.

V usage is TRBV6-1 and J usage is TRBJ2-2, with unresolved D. The CDR3 extends over 14 amino acids. V lost 3 bases and J 3 bases, leaving 8 bases between the germline ends. CDR1 and CDR2 (germline): MNHNS, SASEGT. The CDR3 nucleotides are TGTGCCAGCAGTGAGGGCCAGTACACCGGGGAGCTGTTTTTT. Protein: CASSEGQYTGELFF.

CDR3 residues: CASSLRLAGDNEQFF. The CDR3 DNA follows: TGCGCCAGCAGCCTAAGACTAGCGGGGGACAATGAGCAGTTCTTC. The rearrangement uses TRBV4-1 and TRBJ2-1; 12 nucleotides align to TRBD2. CDR3 length: 15 amino acids. V shed 4 bases and J 5 bases; nucleotides not matched to a gene: 3. Looked up from germline, CDR1 is MGHRA and CDR2 is YSYEKL.

The chain carries TRBV2 and TRBJ2-7, with a tentative D call TRBD2 (6 bases). This CDR3 comprises 15 residues. Germline loops: CDR1 SNHLY, CDR2 FYNNEI. Trimming took off 3 bases at V and 1 base at J, with 13 bases between the two ends. The CDR3 here is CASSEWDFLSYEQYF. The CDR3, as DNA: TGTGCCAGCAGTGAGTGGGACTTTCTTTCCTACGAGCAGTACTTC.

The sample holds one count of this clone. This CDR3 is CASSSSRTSYEQYF. The CDR3 bases are TGTGCCAGCAGCTCGAGCAGGACCTCCTACGAGCAGTACTTC. This sequence joins TRBV7-9 and TRBJ2-7, with D unresolved. The CDR3 runs 14 residues. The germline V gene has CDR1 SEHNR and CDR2 FQNEAQ (reference sequence). V lost 4 bases to trimming and J lost 0 bases, with 10 bases between them.

This chain joins TRBV7-9 and TRBJ2-3; D unresolved. Germline V gives CDR1 SEHNR, CDR2 FQNEAQ (reference sequence). The V gene lost 6 bases and the J gene lost 4 bases, with 17 bases spanning the gap. The CDR3 loop spans 15 amino acids. CDR3 bases: TGTGCCAGCAGTTTGCTTGATGGGCTCGCAGATACGCAGTATTTT. It is translated as CASSLLDGLADTQYF. The whole variable domain, filled in from reference TRBV7-9 and TRBJ2-3, reads DTGVSQNPRHKITKRGQNVTFRCDPISEHNRLYWYRQTLGQGPEFLTYFQNEAQLEKSRLLSDRFSAERPKGSFSTLEIQRTEQGDSAMYLCASSLLDGLADTQYFGPGTRLTVL.

Comments on this clone: The sample contains more than one DNA sequence encoding this CDR3. The chain joins TRBV5-4 to TRBJ2-7, with D unresolved. V was pared by 4 bases and J by 6 bases, with 11 bases between. Germline V CDR1 and CDR2: SGHNT, YYREEE (reference sequence). The CDR3 totals 12 residues. CDR3 loop: CASSLWAGEQYF. The CDR3, as DNA: TGTGCCAGCAGCCTTTGGGCAGGCGAGCAGTACTTC.

The genes are TRBV15 and TRBJ2-7; no clear D gene. This CDR3 contains 13 residues. CDR1 LNHNV and CDR2 YYDKDF come from the germline V gene (reference sequence). V lost 0 bases and J 5 bases, leaving 8 bases between the germline ends. CDR3 residues: CATSRDAVDEQYF. The CDR3 DNA reads as TGTGCCACCAGCAGAGATGCGGTGGACGAGCAGTACTTC. The full variable domain, completed using reference TRBV15 and TRBJ2-7, is DAMVIQNPRYQVTQFGKPVTLSCSQTLNHNVMYWYQQKSSQAPKLLFHYYDKDFNNEADTPDNFQSRRPNTSFCFLDIRSPGLGDTAMYLCATSRDAVDEQYFGPGTRLTVT.

A remark on this clone: At the DNA level, this CDR3 is encoded by other sequences in the same sample as well. The chain carries TRBV6-5 and TRBJ1-6; D is unresolved. Trimming left V 2 bases short and J 4 bases short, with 9 bases between. Germline V lookup: CDR1 MNHEY, CDR2 SVGAGI. The CDR3 loop spans 15 amino acids. DNA for the CDR3: TGTGCCAGCAGTTACAGGGAGGGTTATAATTCACCCCTCCACTTT. Translated: CASSYREGYNSPLHF.

The rearrangement joins TRBV2 to TRBJ2-4; D is possibly TRBD2 (6 bases). V lost 6 bases, J lost 4 bases, and 19 bases lay in between. Germline V gives CDR1 SNHLY, CDR2 FYNNEI. The CDR3 covers 16 residues. CDR3 sequence (DNA): TGTGCCAGCAGGGATCGGGACTCTTCTCTAAAAAACATTCAGTACTTC. It yields the protein CASRDRDSSLKNIQYF.